Sequencing of this T cell receptor (beta chain) was carried out in a study of monozygotic twins with inflammatory bowel disease. Study-level points and caveats: Fewer clonotypes were shared with others by IBD patients than by healthy twins, especially with disease activity.

CDR1 and CDR2 (germline): MNHNS, SASEGT. The CDR3 extends over 13 amino acids. With regard to this clonotype: Its antigen remains unknown.

From its re-call of the 5' RACE reads, TCRdb lists each CDR3 protein once, without DNA. Recorded for this sample: under 200,000 distinct CDR3 sequences. Sample: blood. The source of this sequence is a human donor with ulcerative colitis or Crohn's disease, or a healthy co-twin of an affected twin (not recorded which). The rearrangement links TRBV6-1 to TRBJ1-5. The CDR3: CASSAISNQPQHF.